The entry that follows covers one TCR beta chain sequence. This record belongs to a study of tumor-infiltrating lymphocytes in primary liver carcinoma. With about 470 ng total RNA as template and a constant-region primer, TCR beta cDNA was made. Three nested multiplex PCR rounds, a slightly modified ARM-PCR, produced the libraries for TCR beta. The first two PCR rounds used TRBV1-TRBV30 primers with a Cbeta primer, around 10 cycles each. TCRdb itself ran the multiplex PCR reads through MiXCR, one entry per CDR3 protein. The sample holds tens of thousands of distinct CDR3 sequences, around 75% seen once. Unsorted bulk tissue of about 19-33 mg yielded co-extracted RNA and DNA. The CDR3 runs to 16 residues. The ends lost 2 bases at V and 4 bases at J; junction bases unmatched: 10. CDR1 and CDR2 (germline): SGHRS, YFSETQ.

Sample: tumor-adjacent normal liver tissue. The sequence derives from a man aged 35 to 55 with primary liver carcinoma and hepatitis B virus infection. V is TRBV5-1 and J is TRBJ2-7; TRBD1 agrees at 9 bases. CDR3 sequence: CASSLLTGGSRYEQYF. In DNA form, the CDR3 reads TGCGCCAGCAGCTTATTAACAGGGGGCTCGAGATACGAGCAGTACTTC.